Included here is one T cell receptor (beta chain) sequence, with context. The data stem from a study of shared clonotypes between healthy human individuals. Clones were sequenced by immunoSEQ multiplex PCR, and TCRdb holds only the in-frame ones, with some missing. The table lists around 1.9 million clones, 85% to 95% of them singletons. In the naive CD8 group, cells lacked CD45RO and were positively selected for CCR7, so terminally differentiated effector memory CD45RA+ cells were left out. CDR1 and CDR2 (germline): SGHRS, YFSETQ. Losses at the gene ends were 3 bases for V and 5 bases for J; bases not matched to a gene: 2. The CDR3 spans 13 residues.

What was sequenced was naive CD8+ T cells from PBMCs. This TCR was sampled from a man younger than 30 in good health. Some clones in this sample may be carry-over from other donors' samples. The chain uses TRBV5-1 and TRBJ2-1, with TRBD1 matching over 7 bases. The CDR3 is CASSSDRDNEQFF. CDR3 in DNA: TGCGCCAGCAGCTCAGACAGGGACAATGAGCAGTTCTTC.